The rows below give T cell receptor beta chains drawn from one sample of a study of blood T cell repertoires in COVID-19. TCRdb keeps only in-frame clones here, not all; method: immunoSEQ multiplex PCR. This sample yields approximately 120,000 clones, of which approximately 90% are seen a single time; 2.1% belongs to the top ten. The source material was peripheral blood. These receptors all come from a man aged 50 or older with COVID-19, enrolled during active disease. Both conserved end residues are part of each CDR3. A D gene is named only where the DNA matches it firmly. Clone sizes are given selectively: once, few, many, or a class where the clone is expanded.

CDR3aa: CASSYSAQPQHF; CDR3nt: TGTGCCAGCAGTTACTCGGCCCAGCCCCAGCATTTT; len: 12; d_gene: -; abundance: -; v_gene: TRBV6-5; j_gene: TRBJ1-5
CDR3aa: CAWGSPLEQFF; CDR3nt: TGTGCCTGGGGAAGCCCGTTAGAGCAGTTCTTC; len: 11; d_gene: -; abundance: -; v_gene: TRBV30; j_gene: TRBJ2-1
CDR3aa: CASSIAFRNEQFF; CDR3nt: TGTGCCAGTAGTATAGCTTTCCGCAATGAGCAGTTCTTC; len: 13; d_gene: -; abundance: -; v_gene: TRBV19; j_gene: TRBJ2-1
CDR3aa: CAWRSVDHSRRLSYEQYF; CDR3nt: TGTGCCTGGAGATCAGTCGACCATTCCCGCAGACTCTCCTACGAGCAGTACTTC; len: 18; d_gene: -; abundance: -; v_gene: TRBV30; j_gene: TRBJ2-7
CDR3aa: CASSPGLAGLDEQFF; CDR3nt: TGTGCCAGCAGTCCGGGACTAGCGGGATTGGATGAGCAGTTCTTC; len: 15; d_gene: TRBD2; abundance: -; v_gene: TRBV27; j_gene: TRBJ2-1
CDR3aa: CVWREPNTGELFF; CDR3nt: TGTGTCTGGCGGGAGCCTAACACCGGGGAGCTGTTTTTT; len: 13; d_gene: TRBD2; abundance: -; v_gene: TRBV9; j_gene: TRBJ2-2
CDR3aa: CASSLTTGANYGYTF; CDR3nt: TGTGCCAGCAGCCTCACGACAGGGGCTAACTATGGCTACACCTTC; len: 15; d_gene: TRBD1; abundance: few; v_gene: TRBV4-2; j_gene: TRBJ1-2
CDR3aa: CASSSGTAYEQYF; CDR3nt: TGTGCCAGCAGTTCCGGGACAGCCTACGAGCAGTACTTC; len: 13; d_gene: TRBD1; abundance: -; v_gene: TRBV2; j_gene: TRBJ2-7
CDR3aa: CATLAGGNTGELFF; CDR3nt: TGTGCCACCTTAGCGGGAGGGAACACCGGGGAGCTGTTTTTT; len: 14; d_gene: TRBD2; abundance: -; v_gene: TRBV10-3; j_gene: TRBJ2-2
CDR3aa: CASAEGGGETQYF; CDR3nt: TGTGCTAGTGCCGAGGGTGGCGGAGAGACCCAGTACTTC; len: 13; d_gene: -; abundance: once; v_gene: TRBV12-5; j_gene: TRBJ2-5
CDR3aa: CASSFLAGGPGDNEQFF; CDR3nt: TGCGCCAGCAGCTTCCTAGCGGGAGGGCCGGGGGACAATGAGCAGTTCTTC; len: 17; d_gene: TRBD2; abundance: -; v_gene: TRBV5-1; j_gene: TRBJ2-1
CDR3aa: CASSLGSAGMNSPLHF; CDR3nt: TGCGCCAGCAGCTTGGGGTCGGCAGGGATGAACTCACCCCTCCACTTT; len: 16; d_gene: -; abundance: -; v_gene: TRBV5-1; j_gene: TRBJ1-6
CDR3aa: CASSLASTDTQYF; CDR3nt: TGTGCCAGCAGCTTGGCCAGCACAGATACGCAGTATTTT; len: 13; d_gene: -; abundance: -; v_gene: TRBV7-9; j_gene: TRBJ2-3
CDR3aa: CASMTTVTEAFF; CDR3nt: TGTGCCAGCATGACGACAGTAACTGAAGCTTTCTTT; len: 12; d_gene: -; abundance: -; v_gene: TRBV2; j_gene: TRBJ1-1
CDR3aa: CASNSGTGGSYEQYF; CDR3nt: TGTGCCAGTAACTCCGGGACAGGGGGCTCCTACGAGCAGTACTTC; len: 15; d_gene: TRBD1; abundance: -; v_gene: TRBV19; j_gene: TRBJ2-7
CDR3aa: CASSFQENNSPLHF; CDR3nt: TGTGCCAGCAGCTTTCAAGAGAATAATTCACCCCTCCACTTT; len: 14; d_gene: -; abundance: -; v_gene: TRBV13; j_gene: TRBJ1-6
CDR3aa: CASSDRQGANSPLHF; CDR3nt: TGTGCCAGCAGCGACAGACAGGGGGCTAATTCACCCCTCCACTTT; len: 15; d_gene: TRBD1; abundance: -; v_gene: TRBV9; j_gene: TRBJ1-6
CDR3aa: CASSIEVGTSNEQFF; CDR3nt: TGTGCCAGTAGTATTGAGGTGGGGACTAGCAATGAGCAGTTCTTC; len: 15; d_gene: TRBD2; abundance: -; v_gene: TRBV19; j_gene: TRBJ2-1
CDR3aa: CASSYSSGNTGELFF; CDR3nt: TGCGCCAGCAGCTATTCTAGCGGGAACACCGGGGAGCTGTTTTTT; len: 15; d_gene: TRBD2; abundance: few; v_gene: TRBV5-1; j_gene: TRBJ2-2
CDR3aa: CASSLASGIYNEQFF; CDR3nt: TGTGCCAGTAGTCTAGCTAGCGGGATCTACAATGAGCAGTTCTTC; len: 15; d_gene: TRBD2; abundance: -; v_gene: TRBV19; j_gene: TRBJ2-1
CDR3aa: CASSPRAATTNEKLFF; CDR3nt: TGTGCCAGCAGCCCGAGGGCAGCTACAACTAATGAAAAACTGTTTTTT; len: 16; d_gene: -; abundance: -; v_gene: TRBV7-2; j_gene: TRBJ1-4
CDR3aa: CASSPQGSGEKLFF; CDR3nt: TGTGCCAGTAGCCCACAGGGAAGTGGTGAAAAACTGTTTTTT; len: 14; d_gene: -; abundance: -; v_gene: TRBV19; j_gene: TRBJ1-4